This is a list of T cell receptor beta chains from one sample in a study of blood T cell repertoires in COVID-19. Clones were read by immunoSEQ multiplex PCR, and TCRdb kept only the in-frame ones, dropping some. Among some 13,000 clones listed, 80% to 90% were seen once. Specimen: peripheral blood. The receptors derive from a human donor in a cohort sampled during active COVID-19. The CDR3 runs from the conserved cysteine through the conserved F or W. Each record gives: J gene, CDR3 length, D gene, V gene, clone size, CDR3 DNA, CDR3 protein. A D gene is named only where the DNA matches it firmly. Rows give clone size only sometimes, using once, few, many, or a class for an expanded clone.

J: TRBJ1-6; length: 13; D: -; V: TRBV7-9; size: -; DNA: TGTGCCAGCCAGGGTCCTTCGGATTCACCCCTCCACTTT; CDR3: CASQGPSDSPLHF
J: TRBJ1-2; length: 13; D: TRBD1; V: TRBV28; size: -; DNA: TGTGCCAGTAGCGGCCAGGGGGCTGGTGGCTACACCTTC; CDR3: CASSGQGAGGYTF
J: TRBJ1-5; length: 14; D: TRBD1; V: TRBV7-2; size: -; DNA: TGTGCCAGCGGTCGGGACAGGGACAATCAGCCCCAGCATTTT; CDR3: CASGRDRDNQPQHF
J: TRBJ1-5; length: 15; D: -; V: TRBV27; size: -; DNA: TGTGCCAGCAGTGTGGGGGCCCCCCCGCATCAGCCCCAGCATTTT; CDR3: CASSVGAPPHQPQHF
J: TRBJ2-7; length: 14; D: -; V: TRBV19; size: -; DNA: TGTGCCAGTTCCCCGACAGCAACCTCCTACGAGCAGTACTTC; CDR3: CASSPTATSYEQYF
J: TRBJ2-7; length: 14; D: TRBD1; V: TRBV5-1; size: -; DNA: TGCGCCAGCAGCCTAGGACAGGTTCCCTACGAGCAGTACTTC; CDR3: CASSLGQVPYEQYF
J: TRBJ1-4; length: 21; D: -; V: TRBV23-1; size: -; DNA: TGCGCCAGCAGTCATCATCAGGAGGGTTGGAAAATCTCATCAACTAATGAAAAACTGTTTTTT; CDR3: CASSHHQEGWKISSTNEKLFF
J: TRBJ2-5; length: 14; D: -; V: TRBV5-5; size: -; DNA: TGTGCCAGCAGCTTGGGACAGAGTCAAGAGACCCAGTACTTC; CDR3: CASSLGQSQETQYF
J: TRBJ1-6; length: 16; D: TRBD1; V: TRBV19; size: -; DNA: TGTGCCACGTCGGACAGGACGAGCTCCTATAATTCACCCCTCCACTTT; CDR3: CATSDRTSSYNSPLHF
J: TRBJ2-5; length: 13; D: -; V: TRBV18; size: -; DNA: TGTGCCAGCTCACCAGAGTACCAAGAGACCCAGTACTTC; CDR3: CASSPEYQETQYF
J: TRBJ2-7; length: 14; D: TRBD1; V: TRBV18; size: once; DNA: TGTGCCAGCTCACCCGGGACAGCCGCCTACGAGCAGTACTTC; CDR3: CASSPGTAAYEQYF
J: TRBJ1-2; length: 14; D: TRBD1; V: TRBV6-1; size: -; DNA: TGTGCCAGCAGTGAATACCTGGACAGGTCGAGCTACACCTTC; CDR3: CASSEYLDRSSYTF
J: TRBJ2-1; length: 15; D: -; V: TRBV7-9; size: -; DNA: TGTGCCAGCAGCGGCGGAGGGGTAAGATACAATGAGCAGTTCTTC; CDR3: CASSGGGVRYNEQFF
J: TRBJ2-2; length: 14; D: -; V: TRBV2; size: -; DNA: TGTGCCAGCATCGGACATAGAAACACCGGGGAGCTGTTTTTT; CDR3: CASIGHRNTGELFF
J: TRBJ1-5; length: 14; D: -; V: TRBV3-1/TRBV3-2; size: -; DNA: TGTGCCAGCAGCCAAGACGAGGCTCGCCAGCCCCAGCATTTT; CDR3: CASSQDEARQPQHF
J: TRBJ1-2; length: 14; D: -; V: TRBV27; size: -; DNA: TGTGCCAGCAGCTTAGGGTTTAGGGGGTATGGCTACACCTTC; CDR3: CASSLGFRGYGYTF
J: TRBJ1-4; length: 19; D: TRBD1; V: TRBV4-3; size: -; DNA: TGCGCCAGCAGCCAAGATGGGCGACAGGGATCACCAACTAATGAAAAACTGTTTTTT; CDR3: CASSQDGRQGSPTNEKLFF
J: TRBJ1-1; length: 13; D: TRBD1; V: TRBV20-1; size: -; DNA: TGCAGTGCTAGTGGTCGGGGACAGGGGCCAGCTTTCTTT; CDR3: CSASGRGQGPAFF